This TCR beta chain was recovered during a study of T cell responses to AZD1222 COVID-19 vaccine. As for the study in general: Pooling covered second doses at about 4 or about 12 weeks.

V lost 0 bases and J lost 3; bases outside the gene matches: 2. CDR1 is KGHSH and CDR2 is LQKENI in the germline V gene. The CDR3 extends over 15 amino acids. About this clone: Its antigen is as yet unknown.

Using immunoSEQ multiplex PCR, the repertoire was profiled, and TCRdb retains in-frame clones only, with some absent. The sample lists fewer than 110,000 clones; 91% were seen once. Points from the study as a whole: Seropositive at baseline were only a handful of AZD1222 recipients. No day 14 peak samples; only post-peak repertoires were characterized. Clonal diversity was possibly underestimated; the donors were predominantly white British and more often female.

This specimen consisted of peripheral blood, obtained on day 0 of AZD1222 vaccination. The sequence came from an adult in good health. This chain links TRBV18 with TRBJ2-1; 7 bases align to TRBD2. CDR3 in amino acids: CASSPPSSGYNEQFF. Written as DNA, the CDR3 is TGTGCCAGCTCACCACCGTCTAGCGGCTACAATGAGCAGTTCTTC.